This T cell receptor beta chain was recovered during a study of blood T cell repertoires in COVID-19. The CDR3 has 17 residues. Germline V gives CDR1 MNHEY, CDR2 SMNVEV (reference sequence). V was clipped by 1 base and J by 4 bases; unmatched bases: 9. Here immunoSEQ multiplex PCR was the method, and the copy in TCRdb shows in-frame clones only, minus some. Here the sample spans about 260,000 clones, about nine tenths being singletons. Source material: PBMCs or T cells enriched from blood (not recorded which). This TCR was recovered from a woman aged 45-65 years who had recovered from COVID-19. This rearrangement joins TRBV27 to TRBJ1-2, with 10 bases aligning to TRBD1. The CDR3 loop is CASSLWGQGIESYGYTF. CDR3 DNA sequence: TGTGCCAGCAGTTTATGGGGACAGGGGATTGAGAGCTATGGCTACACCTTC.